This T cell receptor (beta chain) was obtained from a study of Tregs in tolerant kidney transplant recipients. TCRdb's copy holds only in-frame clones and misses some; the assay was immunoSEQ multiplex PCR. The repertoire holds fewer than 60,000 clones, with 90% to 95% as singletons. V was shortened by 5 bases and J by 3 bases, with 6 bases between the two germline ends. Germline values: CDR1 SGHTA, CDR2 FQGNSA. CDR3 size: 12 residues. Mixed chimerism was transient after nonmyeloablative marrow transplants from related graft donors. The receptor was isolated from a human patient who received a combined kidney and bone marrow transplant. The T cells may partly be graft donor cells. The chain uses TRBV7-2 and TRBJ2-3; no clear D. The sequencing used CD8+ T cells from blood (PBMCs), collected 24 months after the transplant. The CDR3 sequence is CASSVGTDTQYF. In nucleotides, the CDR3 is TGTGCCAGCAGCGTCGGGACAGATACGCAGTATTTT.